The sequence of this T cell receptor (beta chain) was determined in a study of T cells in Graves' hyperthyroidism and ophthalmopathy. Germline V gene data show CDR1 as KGHSH and CDR2 as LQKENI. V lost 2 bases, J lost 2 bases, and 6 bases lay in between. CDR3 size: 13 residues. Study outcomes and limitations: Progression to ophthalmopathy was predicted a median of about six months early.

Exclusion of patients followed from uncontrolled infection, other autoimmune disease, pregnancy or lactation. Diagnosis rested on symptoms, serum thyroxine and TRAb, thyroid ultrasound, and orbital computed tomography. This clonotype was seen repeatedly, ten times or more. Its antigen is currently unknown. Amplification of TCR beta CDR3 regions was performed using RNA transcripts as template. HTBI primers were used for first-round RT-PCR of the TCR CDR3. One entry per CDR3 protein, called by TCRdb with MiXCR from the multiplex PCR reads. Of about 260,000 distinct CDR3 sequences detected, about a sixth appear once; the ten largest clones hold 25% to 30%.

What was sequenced was blood. The clonotype originates from a woman under 30 with Graves' ophthalmopathy. The gene calls are TRBV18 and TRBJ1-1, with D uncertain. CDR3 protein: CASSPFDNTEAFF. The CDR3 DNA is TGTGCCAGCTCACCATTCGACAACACTGAAGCTTTCTTT.